This T cell receptor beta chain originates from a study of blood T cells in healthy people across ages. Broader study findings: Unknown donor CMV status possibly confounded expanded clonotype changes. When set beside aged donors, long-lived donors presented more naive CD4+ cells and higher diversity.

Trimming cost V 5 bases and J 1 base; bases outside gene matches: 12. The CDR3 has 18 amino acids. Russia was home to the donors, healthy Caucasian individuals aged about 6 to 90. Note on this clonotype: The target antigen is unknown.

A sample-barcoded 5' primer and a J-beta primer mix were used in a second PCR of about 6 to 11 cycles. Each of the cDNA molecules was tagged by a template-switch adaptor with 12 random nucleotides. One entry per CDR3 protein results from TCRdb running MiXCR on the 5' RACE reads. The sample lists around 1,500,000 distinct CDR3 sequences; about 30% were seen once. The chain is built from TRBV12-3 or TRBV12-4 and TRBJ1-4, with TRBD1 matching 8 bases. Sequenced sample: blood. This clonotype originated in a woman in her 30s in good health. The chain's CDR3 is CASSLGTGGIRTNEKLFF. The CDR3 DNA follows: TGTGCCAGCAGTCTGGGAACAGGGGGAATTCGAACTAATGAAAAACTGTTTTTT.